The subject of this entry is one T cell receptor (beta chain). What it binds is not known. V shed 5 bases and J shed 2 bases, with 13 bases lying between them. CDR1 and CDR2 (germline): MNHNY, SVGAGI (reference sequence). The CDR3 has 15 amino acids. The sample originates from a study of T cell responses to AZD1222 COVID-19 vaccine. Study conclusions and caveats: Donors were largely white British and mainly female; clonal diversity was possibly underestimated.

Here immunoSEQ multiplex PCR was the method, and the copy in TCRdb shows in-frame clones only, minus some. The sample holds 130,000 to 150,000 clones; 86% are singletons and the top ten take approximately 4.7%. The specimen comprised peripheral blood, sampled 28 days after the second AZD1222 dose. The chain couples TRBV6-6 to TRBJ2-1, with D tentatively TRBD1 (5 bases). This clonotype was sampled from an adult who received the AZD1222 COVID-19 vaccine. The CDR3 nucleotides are TGTGCCAGCAGTCTAAATCTAGGGGCCTACAATGAGCAGTTCTTC. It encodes CASSLNLGAYNEQFF.